This passage covers 14 T cell receptor beta chains from one sample sequenced in a study of human T cells and chemical hapten exposure. Time point defined: patch test 2, 6 weeks after DPC sensitization. The treatment here: therapeutic diphenylcyclopropenone sensitization with weekly scalp DPC. MiXCR, run by TCRdb on the RACE reads, gives a single entry per CDR3 protein. The sample records more than 60,000 distinct CDR3 sequences, about a tenth being singletons. Sequencing used whole blood, obtained in connection with sensitization to the hapten diphenylcyclopropenone (DPC). The receptors were sampled from a woman aged 45-60 years with alopecia areata. Some clones in this sample may be carry-over from other donors' samples.

CDR3 protein: CSARVLRGYTF. The CDR3 nucleotides read TGCAGTGCTAGGGTATTGCGTGGCTACACCTTC. The V gene is TRBV20-1, the J gene TRBJ1-2; the D is unclear. The germline CDR1 and CDR2 sequences are DFQATT and SNEGSKA (reference sequence). This CDR3 is 11 amino acids long. V shed 3 bases and J shed 7 bases, with 9 bases lying between them.

This clonotype was seen at least ten times. The V and J genes are TRBV12-5 and TRBJ2-5, with no clear D. This CDR3 has 15 amino acids. With 4 bases removed from V and 1 base from J, the gap between germline ends came to 13 bases. Germline lookup yields CDR1 LGHNT and CDR2 FRNRAP. This chain's CDR3 is CASGYSPEFQETQYF. DNA of the CDR3: TGTGCTAGTGGTTACTCTCCAGAGTTCCAAGAGACCCAGTACTTC.

This clonotype has more than one count but fewer than ten. The rearrangement uses TRBV6-6 and TRBJ2-6; no firm D call. Trimming stripped 4 bases from V and 4 bases from J, with 17 bases between. Germline-derived CDR1 and CDR2 are MNHNY and SVGAGI (reference sequence). This CDR3 comprises 17 residues. CDR3 region: CASSSGSLSVGANVLTF. CDR3 sequence (DNA): TGTGCCAGCAGTTCAGGCAGTTTGTCTGTGGGGGCCAACGTCCTGACTTTC.

J is TRBJ2-7 and V is TRBV27; D ambiguous. The germline V gene encodes CDR1 MNHEY and CDR2 SMNVEV (reference sequence). The CDR3 consists of 15 residues. V dropped 3 bases and J dropped 2 bases, with 14 bases sitting between them. In nucleotides, the CDR3 is TGTGCCAGCAGTTTGAATGGTGCCCCCACCTACGAGCAGTACTTC. It encodes CASSLNGAPTYEQYF.

This rearrangement joins TRBV7-9 to TRBJ2-4; 8 nucleotides align to TRBD1. The CDR3 length is 17 residues. CDR1 is SEHNR and CDR2 is FQNEAQ in the germline V gene (reference sequence). Germline trimming cut 5 bases from V and 5 bases from J; bases unmatched to any gene: 14. CDR3 loop: CASSPKTGDNDQNIQYF. The CDR3 nucleotides are TGTGCCAGCAGCCCCAAGACAGGGGACAATGATCAAAACATTCAGTACTTC.

This clonotype was found a few times. The genes are TRBV9 and TRBJ2-1; 10 bases line up with TRBD2. CDR3 length: 15 amino acids. Per germline, CDR1 SGDLS and CDR2 YYNGEE. J gave up 8 bases and V 0 bases, and 5 bases lay outside the gene matches. The CDR3 reads CASSVEAGGPDEQFF. CDR3 coding DNA: TGTGCCAGCAGCGTAGAAGCGGGAGGGCCCGATGAGCAGTTCTTC.

The rearrangement links TRBV29-1 to TRBJ2-7; 13 bases fit TRBD2. V shed 6 bases, J shed 6 bases, and the junction held 11 bases outside the gene matches. This CDR3 is built from 15 residues. The V gene's germline CDR1 is SQVTM and CDR2 ANQGSEA. The CDR3 reads CSVRLAGGSVGEQYF. The CDR3 bases are TGCAGCGTGCGACTAGCGGGGGGCTCCGTGGGCGAGCAGTACTTC.

This clonotype turned up a few times. The rearrangement uses TRBV30 and TRBJ2-3; no clear D. The CDR3 sequence is 14 residues long. The germline V gene has CDR1 GTSNPN and CDR2 SVGIG (reference sequence). V was pared by 2 bases and J by 3 bases, with 12 bases between. The CDR3 spells CAWSFQQVTDTQYF. CDR3 bases: TGTGCCTGGAGTTTTCAGCAGGTAACAGATACGCAGTATTTT.

Only a few counts were recorded for this clonotype. This rearrangement joins TRBV29-1 to TRBJ1-2; unclear D gene. Germline V CDR1 and CDR2: SQVTM, ANQGSEA. Trimming removed 2 bases at V and 6 bases at J, with 7 bases between. The CDR3 runs 11 residues. The CDR3 region is CSVENGNGYTF. For the CDR3, the DNA is TGCAGCGTTGAAAACGGGAATGGCTACACCTTC.

The J gene is TRBJ1-1, the V gene TRBV29-1; 7 bases match TRBD1. This CDR3 is built from 12 residues. Germline V CDR1 and CDR2: SQVTM, ANQGSEA. Unmatched junction bases numbered 3, after V lost 7 bases and J lost 1 base. CDR3 in amino acids: CSGGGRNTEAFF. DNA for the CDR3: TGCAGCGGAGGGGGCAGGAACACTGAAGCTTTCTTT.

This clonotype was seen repeatedly, ten times or more. This sequence joins TRBV7-8 and TRBJ2-7, with D possibly TRBD2 on 5 matching bases. Trimming took 3 bases from V and 0 from J, leaving 12 bases between them. The CDR3 spans 15 residues. Germline CDR1 SGHVS, CDR2 FQNEAQ. The CDR3 loop reads CASSFGYGSSYEQYF. The DNA of the CDR3 is TGTGCCAGCAGCTTCGGTTATGGGAGCTCCTACGAGCAGTACTTC.

The chain recombines TRBV5-1 with TRBJ1-1, with D unclear. This CDR3 region has 15 residues. Germline V gene data show CDR1 as SGHRS and CDR2 as YFSETQ. V lost 4 bases to trimming and J lost 3 bases, with 16 bases between them. The CDR3, as DNA: TGCGCCAGCAGCGTTGACTTCGCGGGAGACACTGAAGCTTTCTTT. As protein: CASSVDFAGDTEAFF.

The V and J genes are TRBV20-1 and TRBJ1-1; D is perhaps TRBD1 (6 bases). Trimming removed 5 bases from V and 3 bases from J, with 19 bases in between. Germline-derived CDR1 and CDR2 are DFQATT and SNEGSKA (reference sequence). The CDR3 is 15 amino acids. CDR3 in amino acids: CSAWTAGPLDTEAFF. The CDR3 region has the DNA TGCAGTGCTTGGACAGCGGGGCCACTAGACACTGAAGCTTTCTTT.

This clonotype appeared many times. V gene TRBV27 combines with J gene TRBJ1-5; TRBD1 is a possible D gene (5 bases). The V end was cut by 3 bases, the J end by 5 bases, with 8 bases between. This CDR3 is 13 amino acids long. Germline CDR1 MNHEY, CDR2 SMNVEV (reference sequence). This CDR3 reads CASSFVGDQPQHF. CDR3 nucleotide sequence: TGTGCCAGCAGTTTTGTAGGGGATCAGCCCCAGCATTTT.